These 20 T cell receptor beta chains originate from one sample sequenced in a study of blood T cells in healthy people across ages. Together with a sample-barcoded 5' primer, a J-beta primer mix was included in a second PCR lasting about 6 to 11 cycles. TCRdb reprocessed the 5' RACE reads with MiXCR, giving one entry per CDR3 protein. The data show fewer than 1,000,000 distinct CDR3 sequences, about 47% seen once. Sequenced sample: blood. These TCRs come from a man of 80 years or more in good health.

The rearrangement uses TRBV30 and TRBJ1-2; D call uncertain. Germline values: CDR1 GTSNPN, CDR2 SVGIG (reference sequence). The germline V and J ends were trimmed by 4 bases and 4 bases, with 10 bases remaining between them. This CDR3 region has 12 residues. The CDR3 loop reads CAWTIGGYGYTF. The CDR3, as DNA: TGTGCCTGGACTATTGGAGGCTATGGCTACACCTTC.

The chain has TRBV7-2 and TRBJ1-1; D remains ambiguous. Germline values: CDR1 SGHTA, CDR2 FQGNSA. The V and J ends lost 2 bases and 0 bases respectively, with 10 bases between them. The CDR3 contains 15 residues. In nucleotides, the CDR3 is TGTGCCAGCAGCTTATTTGACGGACTGAACACTGAAGCTTTCTTT. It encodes CASSLFDGLNTEAFF.

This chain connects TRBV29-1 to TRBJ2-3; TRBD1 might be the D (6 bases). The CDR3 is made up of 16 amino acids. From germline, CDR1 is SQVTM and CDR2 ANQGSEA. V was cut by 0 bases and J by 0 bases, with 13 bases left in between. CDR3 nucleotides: TGCAGCGTTGAAGATCGGCCAGGGGCTAGCACAGATACGCAGTATTTT. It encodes CSVEDRPGASTDTQYF.

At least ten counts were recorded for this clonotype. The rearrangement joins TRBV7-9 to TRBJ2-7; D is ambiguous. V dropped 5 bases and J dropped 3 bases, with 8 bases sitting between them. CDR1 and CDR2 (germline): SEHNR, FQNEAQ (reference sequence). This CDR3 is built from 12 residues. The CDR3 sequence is CASSLDVYEQYF. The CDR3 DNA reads TGTGCCAGCAGCCTTGACGTCTACGAGCAGTACTTC.

The CDR3 region is CSASRGGMSNEQFF. CDR3 nucleotide sequence: TGCAGTGCTAGTCGGGGAGGGATGTCGAATGAGCAGTTCTTC. V usage is TRBV20-1 and J usage is TRBJ2-1; the match to TRBD2 covers 7 bases. Germline V CDR1 and CDR2: DFQATT, SNEGSKA (reference sequence). The trim removed 3 bases at V and 7 bases at J, leaving 9 bases unmatched. This CDR3 contains 14 residues.

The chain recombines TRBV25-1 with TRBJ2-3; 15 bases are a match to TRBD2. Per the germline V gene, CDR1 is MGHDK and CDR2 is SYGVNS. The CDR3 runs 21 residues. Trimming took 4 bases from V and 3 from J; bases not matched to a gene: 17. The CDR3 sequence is CASSGVLGLAGGSSQTDTQYF. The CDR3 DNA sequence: TGTGCCAGCAGTGGAGTCCTGGGACTAGCGGGAGGTTCTTCGCAGACAGATACGCAGTATTTT.

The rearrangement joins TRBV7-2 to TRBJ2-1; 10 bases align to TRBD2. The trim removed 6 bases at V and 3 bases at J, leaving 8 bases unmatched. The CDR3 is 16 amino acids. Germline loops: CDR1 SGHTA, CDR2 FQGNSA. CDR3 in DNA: TGTGCCAGCAGGGCAGCGGGAGGGCAGGGCTACAATGAGCAGTTCTTC. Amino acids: CASRAAGGQGYNEQFF.

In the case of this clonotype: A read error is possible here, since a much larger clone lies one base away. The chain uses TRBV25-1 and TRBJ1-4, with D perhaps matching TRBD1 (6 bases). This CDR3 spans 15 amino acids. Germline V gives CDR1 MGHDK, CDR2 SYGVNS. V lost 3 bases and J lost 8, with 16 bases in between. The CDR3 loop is CASSDGGREGEKLFF. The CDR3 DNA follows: TGTGCCAGCAGTGACGGGGGCAGGGAGGGCGAAAAACTGTTTTTT.

This CDR3 reads CASSITGTEYEQYF. The DNA for the CDR3 is TGTGCCAGCAGCATAACCGGGACAGAATACGAGCAGTACTTC. V is TRBV5-6 and J is TRBJ2-7; 7 bases fit TRBD1. Trimming removed 4 bases from V and 4 bases from J; junction bases left unmatched: 8. Germline V lookup: CDR1 SGHDT, CDR2 YYEEEE. CDR3 size: 14 residues. The full variable domain, its missing parts supplied by reference TRBV5-6 and TRBJ2-7, is DAGVTQSPTHLIKTRGQQVTLRCSPKSGHDTVSWYQQALGQGPQFIFQYYEEEERQRGNFPDRFSGHQFPNYSSELNVNALLLGDSALYLCASSITGTEYEQYFGPGTRLTVT.

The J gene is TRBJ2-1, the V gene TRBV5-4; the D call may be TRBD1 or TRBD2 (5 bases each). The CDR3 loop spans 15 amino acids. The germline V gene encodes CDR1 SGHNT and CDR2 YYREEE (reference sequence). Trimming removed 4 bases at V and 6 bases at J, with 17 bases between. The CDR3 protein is CASSPEGSRRNEQFF. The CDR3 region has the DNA TGTGCCAGCAGCCCAGAGGGGAGCCGGCGCAATGAGCAGTTCTTC.

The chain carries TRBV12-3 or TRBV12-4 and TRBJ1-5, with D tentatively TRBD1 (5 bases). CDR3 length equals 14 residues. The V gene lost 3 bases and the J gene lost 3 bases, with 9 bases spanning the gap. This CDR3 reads CASSFRQLNQPQHF. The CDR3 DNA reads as TGTGCCAGCAGTTTCAGACAGCTCAATCAGCCCCAGCATTTT.

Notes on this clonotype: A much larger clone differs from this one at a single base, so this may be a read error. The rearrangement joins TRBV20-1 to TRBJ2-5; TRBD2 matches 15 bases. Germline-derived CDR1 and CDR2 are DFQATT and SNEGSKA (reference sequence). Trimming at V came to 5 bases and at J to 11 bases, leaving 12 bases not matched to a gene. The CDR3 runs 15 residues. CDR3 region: CSAAGLAGGYNEQYF. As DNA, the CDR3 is TGCAGTGCTGCGGGACTAGCGGGAGGTTACAATGAGCAGTACTTC.

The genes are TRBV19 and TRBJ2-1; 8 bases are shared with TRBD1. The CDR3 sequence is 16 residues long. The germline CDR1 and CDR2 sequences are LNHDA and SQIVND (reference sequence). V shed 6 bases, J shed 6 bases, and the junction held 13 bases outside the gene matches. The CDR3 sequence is CASRVGVWTGINEQFF. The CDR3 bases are TGTGCCAGTAGAGTTGGGGTCTGGACAGGGATCAATGAGCAGTTCTTC.

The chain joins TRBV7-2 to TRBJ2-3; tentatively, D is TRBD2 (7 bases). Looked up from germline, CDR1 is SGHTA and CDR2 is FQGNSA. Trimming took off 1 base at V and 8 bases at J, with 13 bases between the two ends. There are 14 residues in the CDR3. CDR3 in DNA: TGTGCCAGCAGCTTAGATCGGGGGGCTGCTACGCAGTATTTT. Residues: CASSLDRGAATQYF.

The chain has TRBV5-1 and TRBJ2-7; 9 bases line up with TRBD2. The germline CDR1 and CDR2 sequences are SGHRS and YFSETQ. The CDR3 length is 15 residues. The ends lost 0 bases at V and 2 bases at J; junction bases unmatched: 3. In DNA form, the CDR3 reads TGCGCCAGCAGCTTGGGTCCTAGCGGGACCTACGAGCAGTACTTC. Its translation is CASSLGPSGTYEQYF.

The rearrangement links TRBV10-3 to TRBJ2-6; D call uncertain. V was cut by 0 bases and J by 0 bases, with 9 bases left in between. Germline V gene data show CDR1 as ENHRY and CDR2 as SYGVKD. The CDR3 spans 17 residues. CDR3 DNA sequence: TGTGCCATCAGTGAGTCTGTTTCGAGCTCTGGGGCCAACGTCCTGACTTTC. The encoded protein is CAISESVSSSGANVLTF.

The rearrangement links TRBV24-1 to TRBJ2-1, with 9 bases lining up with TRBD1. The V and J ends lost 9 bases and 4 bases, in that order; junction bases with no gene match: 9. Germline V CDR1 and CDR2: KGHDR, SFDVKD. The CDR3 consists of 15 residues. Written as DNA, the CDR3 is TGTGCCACCCACCCGGGACAGGGCATTTACAATGAGCAGTTCTTC. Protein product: CATHPGQGIYNEQFF.

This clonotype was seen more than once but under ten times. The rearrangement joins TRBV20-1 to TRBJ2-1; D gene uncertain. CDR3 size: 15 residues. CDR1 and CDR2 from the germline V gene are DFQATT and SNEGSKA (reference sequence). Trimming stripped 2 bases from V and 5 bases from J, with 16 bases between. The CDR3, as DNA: TGCAGTGCTAGAAAGACGGCCCTTCTTCACAATGAGCAGTTCTTC. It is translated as CSARKTALLHNEQFF.

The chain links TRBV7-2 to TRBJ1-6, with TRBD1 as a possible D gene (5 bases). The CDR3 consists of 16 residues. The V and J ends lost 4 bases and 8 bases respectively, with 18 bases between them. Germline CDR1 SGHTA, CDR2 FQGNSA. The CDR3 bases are TGTGCCAGCAGCTCGGGCCCCTGGGGGGGGTATTCACCCCTCCACTTT. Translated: CASSSGPWGGYSPLHF.

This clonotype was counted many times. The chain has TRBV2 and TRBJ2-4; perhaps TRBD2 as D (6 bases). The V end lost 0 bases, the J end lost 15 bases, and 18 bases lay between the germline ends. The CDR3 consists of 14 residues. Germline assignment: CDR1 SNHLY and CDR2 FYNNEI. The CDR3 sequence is CASSEATSGVTPYF. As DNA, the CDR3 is TGTGCCAGCAGTGAAGCAACATCGGGGGTTACCCCGTACTTC.